Listed below are T cell receptor beta chains from one sample, sequenced in a study of T-cell memory formation after mild COVID-19. TCRdb redid the calling of the 5' RACE reads with MiXCR, one entry per CDR3 protein. Here the sample spans under 250,000 distinct CDR3 sequences, more than 25% being singletons. Material for sequencing was PBMCs or a T cell subset sorted from them (not recorded which). Receptors originate from an adult woman who had mild COVID-19 (a few samples of this study predate the infection). Cell type and time point are not known. Each CDR3 is given with its conserved first and last residue. The D gene is left open where the match is weak. Size values are once, few and many counts, or a class for expanded clones, and some rows have none.

J: TRBJ2-2
V: TRBV6-2/TRBV6-3
D: NA
size: few
DNA: TGTGCCAGCAGTTTCTACACACAGGGCACCGGGGAGCTGTTTTTT
CDR3: CASSFYTQGTGELFF

J: TRBJ2-5
V: TRBV6-5
D: NA
size: once
DNA: TGTGCCAGCAGTTACTTCAGCGGGCAAGAGACCCAGTACTTC
CDR3: CASSYFSGQETQYF

J: TRBJ1-4
V: TRBV12-3/TRBV12-4
D: TRBD1
size: NA
DNA: TGTGCCAGCAGCCCGGGACAGGGGTTAGTAAAACTGTTTTTT
CDR3: CASSPGQGLVKLFF

J: TRBJ2-1
V: TRBV12-3/TRBV12-4
D: NA
size: NA
DNA: TGTGCCAGCAGTTTAAGTACAGGGAAACTTTACGGTTACAATGAGCAGTTCTTC
CDR3: CASSLSTGKLYGYNEQFF

J: TRBJ1-2
V: TRBV5-8
D: NA
size: NA
DNA: TGTGCCAGCAGCGCCTATCCGCAGGGGTCCTATGGCTACACCTTC
CDR3: CASSAYPQGSYGYTF

J: TRBJ2-3
V: TRBV15
D: TRBD1
size: few
DNA: TGTGCCACCAGCAGAGGCCGAGGCAGGGGGTTTTTAGATACGCAGTATTTT
CDR3: CATSRGRGRGFLDTQYF

J: TRBJ1-2
V: TRBV5-4
D: NA
size: few
DNA: TGTGCCAGCAGCTTTAACGTTGAAGCCATCTTC
CDR3: CASSFNVEAIF

J: TRBJ2-3
V: TRBV5-1
D: TRBD2
size: few
DNA: TGCGCCAGCAGCTTGTGGAGACTAGCGGGAGGGCCTAGTGGGGATACGCAGTATTTT
CDR3: CASSLWRLAGGPSGDTQYF

J: TRBJ2-5
V: TRBV9
D: TRBD2
size: NA
DNA: TGTGCCAGCAGCGGCGGGGGGCCGCAAGAGACCCAGTACTTC
CDR3: CASSGGGPQETQYF

J: TRBJ2-5
V: TRBV5-1
D: TRBD2
size: few
DNA: TGCGCCAGCAGCTTGGAGGCGGGGGAACAAGAGACCCAGTACTTC
CDR3: CASSLEAGEQETQYF

J: TRBJ1-2
V: TRBV20-1
D: NA
size: NA
DNA: TGCAGTGCCGCCCGGCAGGACTATGGCTACACCTTC
CDR3: CSAARQDYGYTF

J: TRBJ1-1
V: TRBV13
D: NA
size: NA
DNA: TGTGCCAGCAGCTTAACCTATTCTGAAGCTTTCTTT
CDR3: CASSLTYSEAFF

J: TRBJ2-5
V: TRBV7-2
D: TRBD2
size: many
DNA: TGTGCCAGCAGCTTAAGCCTAGCGGGGGGCCTGTACCAAGAGACCCAGTACTTC
CDR3: CASSLSLAGGLYQETQYF